By share, the clone carrying this TCR beta chain counts as medium-sized. Full-length variable regions came from constant-region reverse primers plus semi-nested Nested Universal Primer A PCR. TCRdb reprocessed the 5' RACE reads via MiXCR and lists one record per CDR3 protein. The table records 8,000 to 10,000 distinct CDR3 sequences, about a quarter of them present only once. Sequencing was performed on naive CD4+ T cells sorted from a lymph node. The subset is: naive CD4+ T cells, CD4+CD45RA+CD25-. The sequence was obtained from a female donor with breast cancer.

As DNA, the CDR3 is TGTGCCAGCAGCTTGATGTTCGAATCCTACAATGAGCAGTTCTTC. This sequence encodes CASSLMFESYNEQFF. The V and J genes are TRBV7-3 and TRBJ2-1; D remains unclear. Trimming pared 3 bases from V and 1 base from J, leaving 10 bases between. In germline, CDR1 is SGHTA, CDR2 FQGTGA. The CDR3 has 15 amino acids.